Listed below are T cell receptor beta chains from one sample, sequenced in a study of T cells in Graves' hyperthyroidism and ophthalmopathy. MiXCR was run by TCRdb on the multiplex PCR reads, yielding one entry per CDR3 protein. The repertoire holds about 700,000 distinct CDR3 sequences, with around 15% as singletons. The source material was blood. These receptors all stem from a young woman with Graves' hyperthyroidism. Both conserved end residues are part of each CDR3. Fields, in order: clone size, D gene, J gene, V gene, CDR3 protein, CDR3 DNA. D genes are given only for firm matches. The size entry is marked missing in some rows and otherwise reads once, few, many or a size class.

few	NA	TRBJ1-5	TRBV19	CASSRGAPLEDQPQHF	TGTGCCAGTTCGCGCGGGGCTCCTTTAGAAGATCAGCCCCAGCATTTT
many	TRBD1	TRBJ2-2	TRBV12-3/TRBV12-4	CASGQGLGTGELFF	TGTGCCAGCGGACAGGGATTGGGCACCGGGGAGCTGTTTTTT
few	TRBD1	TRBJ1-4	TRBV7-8	CASSLGQGRPKLFF	TGTGCCAGCAGCTTGGGACAGGGTCGCCCGAAACTGTTTTTT
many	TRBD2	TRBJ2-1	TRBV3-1	CASSHPLAGKSYNEQFF	TGTGCCAGCAGCCATCCTCTAGCGGGGAAGTCTTACAATGAGCAGTTCTTC
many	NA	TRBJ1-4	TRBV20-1	CSARRVANEKLFF	TGCAGTGCTAGACGCGTGGCCAATGAAAAACTGTTTTTT
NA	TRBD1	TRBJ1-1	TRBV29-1	CSAWTGMNTEAFF	TGCAGCGCTTGGACAGGTATGAACACTGAAGCTTTCTTT
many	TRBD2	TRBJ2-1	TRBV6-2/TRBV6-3	CASSYSGTSYNEQFF	TGTGCCAGCAGTTACTCCGGGACTAGCTACAATGAGCAGTTCTTC
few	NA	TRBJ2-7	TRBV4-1	CASSRIRDPTYEQYF	TGCGCCAGCAGCCGAATAAGGGATCCTACCTACGAGCAGTACTTC
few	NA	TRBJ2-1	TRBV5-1	CASSLAEANEQFF	TGCGCCAGCAGCTTGGCCGAAGCGAATGAGCAGTTCTTC
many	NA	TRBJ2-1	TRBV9	CASSVDGLANNEQFF	TGTGCCAGCAGCGTAGACGGACTGGCTAACAATGAGCAGTTCTTC
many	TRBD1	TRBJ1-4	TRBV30	CASDRRGGINEKLFF	TGTGCCTCCGACCGCAGGGGGGGCATTAATGAAAAACTGTTTTTT
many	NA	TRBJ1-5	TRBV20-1	CSARLGAGNQPQHF	TGCAGTGCTAGATTGGGGGCAGGCAATCAGCCCCAGCATTTT
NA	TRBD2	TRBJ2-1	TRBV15	CATSRGPWTRRKEAQFF	TGTGCCACCAGCAGGGGGCCCTGGACTAGGAGGAAAGAGGCCCAGTTCTTC
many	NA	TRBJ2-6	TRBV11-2	CASRNRVNGANVLTF	TGTGCCAGCAGAAACAGGGTAAACGGGGCCAACGTCCTGACTTTC
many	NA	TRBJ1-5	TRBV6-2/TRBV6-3	CASSPLMNLNQPQHF	TGTGCCAGCAGCCCTCTTATGAATCTTAATCAGCCCCAGCATTTT
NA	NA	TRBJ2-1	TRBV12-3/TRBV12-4	CASSFQEEQFF	TGTGCCAGCAGTTTTCAGGAGGAGCAGTTCTTC
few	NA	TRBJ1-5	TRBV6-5	CASSYSFGNQPQHF	TGTGCCAGCAGTTACAGTTTTGGTAATCAGCCCCAGCATTTT
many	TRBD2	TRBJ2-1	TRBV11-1	CASSGGTSSSYNEQFF	TGTGCCAGCAGCGGAGGGACTAGCAGCTCCTACAATGAGCAGTTCTTC
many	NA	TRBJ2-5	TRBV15	CATSRDYSRYQETQYF	TGTGCCACCAGCAGAGATTATAGCAGGTACCAAGAGACCCAGTACTTC
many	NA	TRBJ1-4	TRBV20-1	CSARDAWWGQTTTNEKLFF	TGCAGTGCTAGGGACGCCTGGTGGGGACAAACCACAACTAATGAAAAACTGTTTTTT